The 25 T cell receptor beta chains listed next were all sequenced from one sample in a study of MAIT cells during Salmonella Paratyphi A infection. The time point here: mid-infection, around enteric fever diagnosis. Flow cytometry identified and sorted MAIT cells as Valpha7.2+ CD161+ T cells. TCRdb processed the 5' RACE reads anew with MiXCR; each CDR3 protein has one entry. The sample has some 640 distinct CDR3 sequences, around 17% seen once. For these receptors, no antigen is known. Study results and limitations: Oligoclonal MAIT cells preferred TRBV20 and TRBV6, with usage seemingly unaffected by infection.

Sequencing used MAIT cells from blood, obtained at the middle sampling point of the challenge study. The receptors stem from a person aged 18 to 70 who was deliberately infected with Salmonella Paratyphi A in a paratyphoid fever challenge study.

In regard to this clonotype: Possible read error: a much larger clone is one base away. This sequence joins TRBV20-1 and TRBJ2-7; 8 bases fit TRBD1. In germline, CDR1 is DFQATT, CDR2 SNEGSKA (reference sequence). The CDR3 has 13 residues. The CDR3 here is CSARGQADYKQYF. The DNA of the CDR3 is TGCAGTGCTAGGGGACAGGCTGACTACAAGCAGTACTTC.

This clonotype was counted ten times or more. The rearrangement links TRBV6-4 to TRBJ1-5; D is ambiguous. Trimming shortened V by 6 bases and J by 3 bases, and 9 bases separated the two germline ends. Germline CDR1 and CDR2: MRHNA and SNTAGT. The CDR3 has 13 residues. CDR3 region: CASSEGANQPQHF. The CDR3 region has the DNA TGTGCCAGCAGCGAGGGAGCCAATCAGCCCCAGCATTTT.

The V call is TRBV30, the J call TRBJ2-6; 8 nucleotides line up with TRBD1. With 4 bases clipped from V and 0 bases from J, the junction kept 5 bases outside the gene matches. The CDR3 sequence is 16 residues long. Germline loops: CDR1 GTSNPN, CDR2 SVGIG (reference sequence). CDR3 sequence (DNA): TGTGCCTGGACACATACAGGGGGCTCTGGGGCCAACGTCCTGACTTTC. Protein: CAWTHTGGSGANVLTF.

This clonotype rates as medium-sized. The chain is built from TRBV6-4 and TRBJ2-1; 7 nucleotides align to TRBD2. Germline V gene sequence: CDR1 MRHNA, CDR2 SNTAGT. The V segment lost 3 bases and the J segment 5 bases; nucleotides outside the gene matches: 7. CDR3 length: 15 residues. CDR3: CASSEGAGDHNEQFF. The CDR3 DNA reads TGTGCCAGCAGTGAAGGGGCGGGAGATCACAATGAGCAGTTCTTC.

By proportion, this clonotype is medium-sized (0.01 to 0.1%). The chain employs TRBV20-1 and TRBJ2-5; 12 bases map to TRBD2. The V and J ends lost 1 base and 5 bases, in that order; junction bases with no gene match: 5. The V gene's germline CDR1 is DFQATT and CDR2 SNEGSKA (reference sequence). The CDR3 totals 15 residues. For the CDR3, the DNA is TGCAGTGCTAGAGGACTAGCGGGAGAGGCGGAGACCCAGTACTTC. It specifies CSARGLAGEAETQYF.

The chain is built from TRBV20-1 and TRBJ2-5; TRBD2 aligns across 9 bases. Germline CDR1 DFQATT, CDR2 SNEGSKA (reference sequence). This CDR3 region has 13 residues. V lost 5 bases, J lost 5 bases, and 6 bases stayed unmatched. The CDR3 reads CSALAGARETQYF. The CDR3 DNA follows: TGCAGTGCTTTAGCGGGGGCCAGGGAGACCCAGTACTTC.

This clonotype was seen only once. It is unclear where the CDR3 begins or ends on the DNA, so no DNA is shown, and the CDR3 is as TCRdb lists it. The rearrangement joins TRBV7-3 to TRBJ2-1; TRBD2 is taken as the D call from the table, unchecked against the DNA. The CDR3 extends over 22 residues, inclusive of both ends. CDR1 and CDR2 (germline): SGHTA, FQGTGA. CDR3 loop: CASSFYICSARSVAVSYNEQFF.

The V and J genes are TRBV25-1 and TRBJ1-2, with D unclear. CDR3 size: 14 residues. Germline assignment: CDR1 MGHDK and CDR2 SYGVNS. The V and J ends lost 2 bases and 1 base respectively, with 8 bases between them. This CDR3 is CASSEGGGNYGYTF. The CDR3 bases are TGTGCCAGCAGTGAAGGCGGCGGTAACTATGGCTACACCTTC.

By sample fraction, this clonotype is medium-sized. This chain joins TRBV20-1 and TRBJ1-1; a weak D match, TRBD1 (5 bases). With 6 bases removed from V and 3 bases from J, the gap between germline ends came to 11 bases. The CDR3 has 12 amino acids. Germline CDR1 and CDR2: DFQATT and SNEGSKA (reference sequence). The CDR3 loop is CSAGVRDTEAFF. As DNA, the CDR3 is TGCAGTGCAGGGGTTCGGGACACTGAAGCTTTCTTT.

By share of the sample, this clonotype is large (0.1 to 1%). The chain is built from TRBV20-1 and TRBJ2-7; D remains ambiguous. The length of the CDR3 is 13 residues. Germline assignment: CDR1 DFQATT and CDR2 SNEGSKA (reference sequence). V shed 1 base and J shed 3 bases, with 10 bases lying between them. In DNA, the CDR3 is TGCAGTGCTAGAGGCCAGATGGACTACGAGCAGTACTTC. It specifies CSARGQMDYEQYF.

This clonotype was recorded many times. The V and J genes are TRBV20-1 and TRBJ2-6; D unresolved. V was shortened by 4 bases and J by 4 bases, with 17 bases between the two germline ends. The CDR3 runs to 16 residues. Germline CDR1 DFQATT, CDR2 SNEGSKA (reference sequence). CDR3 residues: CSAKGTSEAGANVLTF. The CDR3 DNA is TGCAGTGCTAAGGGTACCTCCGAGGCAGGGGCCAACGTCCTGACTTTC.

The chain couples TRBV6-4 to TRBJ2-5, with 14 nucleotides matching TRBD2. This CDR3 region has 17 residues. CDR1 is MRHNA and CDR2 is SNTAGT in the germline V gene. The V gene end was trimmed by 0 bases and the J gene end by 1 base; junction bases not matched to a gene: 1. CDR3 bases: TGTGCCAGCAGTGACTCGACTAGCGGGGGGGCCCAAGAGACCCAGTACTTC. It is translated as CASSDSTSGGAQETQYF.

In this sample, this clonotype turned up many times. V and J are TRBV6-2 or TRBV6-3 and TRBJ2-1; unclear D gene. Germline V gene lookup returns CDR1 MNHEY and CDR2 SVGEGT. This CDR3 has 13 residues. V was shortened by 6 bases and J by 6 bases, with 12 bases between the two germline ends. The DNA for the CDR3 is TGTGCCAGCAGCTCTACAGAGCTCAATGAGCAGTTCTTC. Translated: CASSSTELNEQFF.

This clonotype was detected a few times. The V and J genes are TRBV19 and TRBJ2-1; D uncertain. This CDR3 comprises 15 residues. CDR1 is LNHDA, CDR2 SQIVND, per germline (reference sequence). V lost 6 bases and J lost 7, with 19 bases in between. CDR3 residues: CASRRLDTDRNEQFF. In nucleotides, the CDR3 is TGTGCCAGTAGACGGCTTGACACCGATAGGAATGAGCAGTTCTTC. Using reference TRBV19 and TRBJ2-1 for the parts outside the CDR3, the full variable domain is DGGITQSPKYLFRKEGQNVTLSCEQNLNHDAMYWYRQDPGQGLRLIYYSQIVNDFQKGDIAEGYSVSREKKESFPLTVTSAQKNPTAFYLCASRRLDTDRNEQFFGPGTRLTVL.

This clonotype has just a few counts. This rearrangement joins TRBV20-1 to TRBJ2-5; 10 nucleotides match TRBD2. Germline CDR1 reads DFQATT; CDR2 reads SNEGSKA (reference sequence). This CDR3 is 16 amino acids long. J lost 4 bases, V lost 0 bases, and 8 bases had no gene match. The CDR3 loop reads CSARDFSGGQLETQYF. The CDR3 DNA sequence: TGCAGTGCTAGAGATTTTAGCGGGGGGCAATTAGAGACCCAGTACTTC.

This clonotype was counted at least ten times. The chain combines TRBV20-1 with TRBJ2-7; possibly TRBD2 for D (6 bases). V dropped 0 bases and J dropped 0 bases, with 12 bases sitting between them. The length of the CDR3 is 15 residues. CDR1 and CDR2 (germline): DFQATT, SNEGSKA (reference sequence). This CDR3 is CSARDIAAASYEQYF. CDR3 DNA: TGCAGTGCTAGAGATATAGCGGCGGCCTCCTACGAGCAGTACTTC.

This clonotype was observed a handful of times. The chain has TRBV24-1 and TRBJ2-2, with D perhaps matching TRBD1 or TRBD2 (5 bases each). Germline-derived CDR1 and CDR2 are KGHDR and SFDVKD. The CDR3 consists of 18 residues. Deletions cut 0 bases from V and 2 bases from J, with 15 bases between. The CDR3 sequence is CATSDLQVGDLNTGELFF. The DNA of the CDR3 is TGTGCCACCAGTGATTTGCAAGTCGGGGACCTCAACACCGGGGAGCTGTTTTTT.

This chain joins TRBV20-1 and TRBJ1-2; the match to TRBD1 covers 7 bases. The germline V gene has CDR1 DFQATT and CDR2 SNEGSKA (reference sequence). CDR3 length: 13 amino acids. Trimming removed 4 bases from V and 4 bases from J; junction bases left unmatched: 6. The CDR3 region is CSANRGLVYGYTF. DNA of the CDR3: TGCAGTGCTAACAGGGGTTTGGTCTATGGCTACACCTTC.

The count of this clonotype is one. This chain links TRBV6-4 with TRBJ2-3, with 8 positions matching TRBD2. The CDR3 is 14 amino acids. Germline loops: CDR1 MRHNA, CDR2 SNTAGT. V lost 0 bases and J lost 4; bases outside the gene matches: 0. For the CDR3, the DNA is TGTGCCAGCAGTGACTCTAGCGGGGCAGATACGCAGTATTTT. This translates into CASSDSSGADTQYF.

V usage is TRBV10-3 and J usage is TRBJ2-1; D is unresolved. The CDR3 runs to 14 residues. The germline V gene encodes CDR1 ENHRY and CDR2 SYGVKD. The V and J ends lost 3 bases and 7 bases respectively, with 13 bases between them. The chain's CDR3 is CAISENGRVNEQFF. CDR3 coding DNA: TGTGCCATCAGTGAAAACGGTAGGGTAAATGAGCAGTTCTTC.

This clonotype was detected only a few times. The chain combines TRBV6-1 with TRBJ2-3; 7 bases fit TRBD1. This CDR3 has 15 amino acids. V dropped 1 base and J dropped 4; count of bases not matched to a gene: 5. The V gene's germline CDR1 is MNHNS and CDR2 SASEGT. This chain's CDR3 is CASSEGGQGADTQYF. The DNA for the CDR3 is TGTGCCAGCAGTGAAGGAGGGCAGGGGGCAGATACGCAGTATTTT.

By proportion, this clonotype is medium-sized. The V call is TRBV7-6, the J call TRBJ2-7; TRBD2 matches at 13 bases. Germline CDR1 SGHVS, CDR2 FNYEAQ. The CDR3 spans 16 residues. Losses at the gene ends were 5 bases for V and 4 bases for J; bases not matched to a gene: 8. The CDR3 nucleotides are TGTGCCAGCAGCCCAGGACTAGCGGGAGAAACATACGAGCAGTACTTC. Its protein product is CASSPGLAGETYEQYF.

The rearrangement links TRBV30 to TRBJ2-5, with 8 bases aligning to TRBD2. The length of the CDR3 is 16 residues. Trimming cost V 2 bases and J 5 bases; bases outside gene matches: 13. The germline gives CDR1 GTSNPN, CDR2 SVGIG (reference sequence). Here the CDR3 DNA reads TGTGCCTGGAGTCCCGAGCCCGGGAGGGCCTGGGAGACCCAGTACTTC. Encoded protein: CAWSPEPGRAWETQYF.

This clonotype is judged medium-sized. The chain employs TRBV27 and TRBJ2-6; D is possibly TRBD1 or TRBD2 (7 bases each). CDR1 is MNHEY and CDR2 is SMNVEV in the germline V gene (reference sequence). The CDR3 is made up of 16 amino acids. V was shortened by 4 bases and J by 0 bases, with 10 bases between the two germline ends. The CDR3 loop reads CASSSGGGSGANVLTF. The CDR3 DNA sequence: TGTGCCAGCAGTTCAGGGGGGGGCTCTGGGGCCAACGTCCTGACTTTC.

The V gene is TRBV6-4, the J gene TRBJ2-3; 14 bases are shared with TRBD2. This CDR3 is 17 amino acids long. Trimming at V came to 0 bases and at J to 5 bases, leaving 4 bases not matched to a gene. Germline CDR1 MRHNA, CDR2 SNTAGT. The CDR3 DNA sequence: TGTGCCAGCAGTGACTCGACTAGCGGGGGGGGCAGAGATACGCAGTATTTT. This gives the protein CASSDSTSGGGRDTQYF.